This TCR beta chain comes out of a study of shared clonotypes between healthy human individuals. Only CD45RO-negative cells positively selected for CCR7 counted as naive CD8 cells, so terminally differentiated effector memory CD45RA+ cells were excluded. Several immunoSEQ plates held equal portions of the genomic DNA taken from each subset. Clones were sequenced by immunoSEQ multiplex PCR, and TCRdb holds only the in-frame ones, with some missing. Of fewer than 1 million clones listed, about 96% are singletons. The CDR3 has 14 amino acids. Per germline, CDR1 SEHNR and CDR2 FQNEAQ (reference sequence). Trimming removed 4 bases from V and 1 base from J, with 11 bases in between.

The sequence came from a young man in good health. The sequenced material came from naive CD8+ T cells sorted from blood. The chain couples TRBV7-9 to TRBJ2-7; perhaps TRBD1 as D (6 bases). CDR3 sequence reads: CASSSTGISYEQYF. In nucleotides, the CDR3 is TGTGCCAGCAGCTCAACAGGGATTTCCTACGAGCAGTACTTC.